What follows is one T cell receptor (beta chain) and its context. What it binds is unknown. The data stem from a study of blood T cells in healthy people across ages. Isolation per sample recovered at least 7 million PBMCs. Regarding the study as a whole: Strong correlation was found linking TCR beta diversity to naive T cell percentage.

Next came a second PCR, run for about 6 to 11 cycles, which used a sample-barcoded 5' primer along with a J-beta primer mix. TCRdb fed the 5' RACE reads into MiXCR, producing one record per CDR3 protein. The sample consists of about 760,000 distinct CDR3 sequences, just over 55% of them appearing once. The clonotype was recovered from a man aged 35-49 years in good health. Input material: blood.

CDR3 DNA: TGTGCCAGCAGCGTAGACCCTTTGGCGGGAGACAACACCGGGGAGCTGTTTTTT. Its translation: CASSVDPLAGDNTGELFF. J is TRBJ2-2 and V is TRBV9; 7 bases map to TRBD2. Trimming took 0 bases from V and 2 from J; bases not matched to a gene: 10. Germline assignment: CDR1 SGDLS and CDR2 YYNGEE. The CDR3 runs 18 residues.